This T cell receptor (beta chain) emerged from a study of vaccination effects on CD4 cells after COVID-19. TCRdb's copy holds only in-frame clones and misses some; the assay was immunoSEQ multiplex PCR. The sample records around 30,000 clones, roughly 71% being singletons. Trimming took 4 bases from V and 3 from J; bases not matched to a gene: 7. This CDR3 has 15 residues. Germline CDR1 reads SGHRS; CDR2 reads YFSETQ. The ViraFEST assay expanded antigen-specific CD4+ T cells with viral peptide pools before sequencing. Following 10 days of culture, CD4+ T cells were isolated. Participants were given two doses of BNT162b2 or mRNA-1273 vaccine. Vaccine recipients had no previous SARS-CoV-2 infection; their nucleocapsid antibodies were negative. Notes on this clone: Its target is not known.

J is TRBJ2-7 and V is TRBV5-1, with 10 bases identical to TRBD2. This receptor was identified in a human donor who received a COVID-19 vaccine. This specimen was CD4+ T cells from PBMCs cultured with HCoV-NL63 spike peptides, taken after COVID-19 vaccination. CDR3 residues: CASSPLASGSYEQYF. Written as DNA, the CDR3 is TGCGCCAGCAGCCCCCTTGCTAGCGGGAGCTACGAGCAGTACTTC.